Listed below are T cell receptor beta chains from one sample, sequenced in a study of cytotoxic CD8 clonotypes in ibrutinib-treated CLL. Assay used: immunoSEQ multiplex PCR; TCRdb lists only in-frame clones, some missing. Of about 160,000 clones listed, roughly 80% are singletons. The sample consisted of PBMCs, taken after 12 months of ibrutinib treatment. These receptors all come from a human donor with chronic lymphocytic leukemia. Each CDR3 is given with its conserved first and last residue. The D gene is left open where the match is weak. Expanded clones are given a class, and other clones once, few, many or no size at all.

d_call clone_size j_call v_call cdr3_nt cdr3_aa
NA NA TRBJ1-1 TRBV5-4 TGTGCCAGCACGCCGGGGGCCTTGAACACTGAAGCTTTCTTT CASTPGALNTEAFF
NA NA TRBJ1-4 TRBV7-9 TGTGCCAGCAGCTTATTAGAGGGCACTAATGAAAAACTGTTTTTT CASSLLEGTNEKLFF
NA NA TRBJ1-5 TRBV7-2 TGTGCCAGCAGCTCGCACTGGGGGGGCAATCAGCCCCAGCATTTT CASSSHWGGNQPQHF
NA NA TRBJ1-1 TRBV6-1 TGTGCCAGCGTGCCCGGGGGGGGGCACCCTGAAGCTTTCTTT CASVPGGGHPEAFF
TRBD1 NA TRBJ1-1 TRBV18 TGTGCCAGCTCGTCCAGACAGGGGACCGGTGAAGCTTTCTTT CASSSRQGTGEAFF
TRBD2 once TRBJ2-3 TRBV9 TGTGCCAGCAGCGCGCGGACTAGCGGGAGAGGAGGAGATACGCAGTATTTT CASSARTSGRGGDTQYF
NA NA TRBJ1-6 TRBV30 TGTGCCTGGACCCTAAGCTCCTATAATTCACCCCTCCACTTT CAWTLSSYNSPLHF
NA NA TRBJ1-2 TRBV5-4 TGTGCCAGCAGCCAGGATCCCTTGACAGAGCGAACCTTATATGGCTACACCTTC CASSQDPLTERTLYGYTF
NA once TRBJ2-7 TRBV6-1 TGTGCCAGCAGTGCCGGCTACGAGCAGTACTTC CASSAGYEQYF
NA few TRBJ2-7 TRBV5-5 TGTGCCAGCAGCTTGGACGGGACTTTTTCCTACGAGCAGTACTTC CASSLDGTFSYEQYF